A selection of T cell receptor beta chains follows, all from one sample in a study of T cell changes during pregnancy in multiple sclerosis. Only in-frame clones appear in the TCRdb table, and some are missing; sequencing was by immunoSEQ multiplex PCR. This sample has over 90,000 clones, with 80% to 95% found just once. The material was peripheral blood, obtained before pregnancy. The receptors derive from a female donor with multiple sclerosis, enrolled in a pregnancy study. CDR3s include the opening cysteine and the closing phenylalanine or tryptophan. A D gene is named only where the DNA matches it firmly. Size is stated for part of the rows, as once, few or many counts, or as a class when the clone is expanded.

TRBJ1-2 | . | TRBV19 | once | TGTGCCAGCAGGGGACCGACTAACTATGGCTACACCTTC | CASRGPTNYGYTF
TRBJ2-7 | TRBD2 | TRBV6-4 | once | TGTGCCAACTCTAGCGGGAGGGCGGGCGAGCAGTACTTC | CANSSGRAGEQYF
TRBJ2-1 | TRBD2 | TRBV4-1 | . | TGCGCCAGCAGCCAAGATTCACTAGCGGGAGAGAATGAGCAGTTCTTC | CASSQDSLAGENEQFF
TRBJ1-2 | TRBD1 | TRBV7-9 | once | TGTGCCAGCACCGCACAGGGGGCATCGGGCTACACCTTC | CASTAQGASGYTF
TRBJ2-3 | TRBD2 | TRBV7-3 | . | TGTGCCAGCAGCTTTAGCGGGAGGGACACAGATACGCAGTATTTT | CASSFSGRDTDTQYF
TRBJ1-6 | . | TRBV7-3 | . | TGTGCCAGCAGTAGGGACAAGACGAATTCACCCCTCCACTTT | CASSRDKTNSPLHF
TRBJ2-4 | TRBD2 | TRBV28 | . | TGTGCCAGCAGTTTAACTAGCGGGAGGGCGGCCAAAAACATTCAGTACTTC | CASSLTSGRAAKNIQYF
TRBJ2-5 | TRBD1 | TRBV30 | . | TGTGCCTGGAGGGCTGGACAGGGGGTGTGGGAGACCCAGTACTTC | CAWRAGQGVWETQYF
TRBJ1-1 | . | TRBV25-1 | once | TGTGCCAGCAGTGAAGGTTGGACAGTGAACACTGAAGCTTTCTTT | CASSEGWTVNTEAFF
TRBJ2-2 | TRBD2 | TRBV25-1 | . | TGTGCCAGCAGTGAATCGTCTGCGGGAGGGCTATCCGGGGAGCTGTTTTTT | CASSESSAGGLSGELFF
TRBJ2-5 | TRBD1 | TRBV7-6 | . | TGTGCCAGCAGCTTAGGGTTGACAGGGAGAGAGACCCAGTACTTC | CASSLGLTGRETQYF
TRBJ2-5 | . | TRBV6-5 | . | TGTGCCAGCAGTTACCTTGGAGGGGCGGAGACCCAGTACTTC | CASSYLGGAETQYF
TRBJ2-5 | . | TRBV2 | . | TGTGCCAGCAGAGGAACAGGTTCCACGGCCCAGTACTTC | CASRGTGSTAQYF
TRBJ2-7 | . | TRBV7-9 | . | TGTGCCAGCAGCCCCAGGGCAGGGAAACTTGACGAGCAGTACTTC | CASSPRAGKLDEQYF
TRBJ2-7 | TRBD1 | TRBV4-3 | . | TGCGCCAGCAGCCAGGGACAGGGGGCTTACGAGCAGTACTTC | CASSQGQGAYEQYF
TRBJ2-7 | TRBD1 | TRBV27 | . | TGTGCCAGCAGTCGGGGACAGGGTTCGTACTTC | CASSRGQGSYF
TRBJ2-5 | . | TRBV10-3 | once | TGTGCCATCAGTGATCTGAGCGGCCAAGAGACCCAGTACTTC | CAISDLSGQETQYF
TRBJ1-6 | TRBD1 | TRBV4-2 | once | TGTGCCAGCAGCCAAGAACCGACAGGGGGTAATTCACCCCTCCACTTT | CASSQEPTGGNSPLHF
TRBJ1-1 | . | TRBV27 | . | TGTGCCAGTCTGGGAGCCGGTGAAGCTTTCTTT | CASLGAGEAFF
TRBJ2-7 | TRBD2 | TRBV27 | . | TGTGCCAGCAGACCCAGCGGGGGATCCTACGAGCAGTACTTC | CASRPSGGSYEQYF
TRBJ2-3 | TRBD2 | TRBV15 | . | TGTGCCACCAGCAGAGAAAGCGGGGGCACAGATACGCAGTATTTT | CATSRESGGTDTQYF
TRBJ1-4 | TRBD1 | TRBV19 | . | TGTGCCAGTAGCGAACAGGGGTGGGCAACTAATGAAAAACTGTTTTTT | CASSEQGWATNEKLFF
TRBJ2-7 | TRBD1 | TRBV4-1 | . | TGCGCCAGCAGCCAAGGGACAGGTAACTACGAGCAGTACTTC | CASSQGTGNYEQYF
TRBJ2-2 | . | TRBV6-6 | . | TGTGCCAGCAGTCGGGGACTGACGAACACCGGGGAGCTGTTTTTT | CASSRGLTNTGELFF
TRBJ2-2 | . | TRBV2 | . | TGTGCCAGCAGTGGGAGGATTTACACCGGGGAGCTGTTTTTT | CASSGRIYTGELFF
TRBJ1-5 | TRBD1 | TRBV4-2 | . | TGTGCCAGCAGCCCTCAAAAACACAGGGGGGACAATCAGCCCCAGCATTTT | CASSPQKHRGDNQPQHF
TRBJ1-1 | . | TRBV5-1 | . | TGCGCCAGCAGATCAGACGGGATAACCCCCGGGGCTTTCTTT | CASRSDGITPGAFF
TRBJ1-2 | . | TRBV6-4 | once | TGTGCCAGCAGTGACCAGGGAGGCCTTGCCTACACCTTC | CASSDQGGLAYTF
TRBJ1-2 | TRBD1 | TRBV29-1 | . | TGCAGCGTTGCCGGACAGGGCTATGGCTACACCTTC | CSVAGQGYGYTF
TRBJ2-1 | TRBD2 | TRBV6-1 | . | TGTGCCAGCGGTGTCCTAGCGGGGAGTAACAATGAGCAGTTCTTC | CASGVLAGSNNEQFF
TRBJ1-2 | TRBD1 | TRBV10-3 | . | TGTGCCATCAGTGAAGGTAGGCGGACAGGGACCTATGGCTACACCTTC | CAISEGRRTGTYGYTF
TRBJ2-3 | . | TRBV19 | . | TGTGCCAGTACCCTGGGCACCACAGATACGCAGTATTTT | CASTLGTTDTQYF
TRBJ1-1 | TRBD1 | TRBV7-2 | . | TGTGCCAGCAGCCGCCGACAGGGCGAGGCTGAAGCTTTCTTT | CASSRRQGEAEAFF